This T cell receptor beta chain emerged from a study of T cells in tuberculosis. Study at large: IGRA-negative adolescents, IGRA-positive adolescents with latent tuberculosis and adults with active tuberculosis formed this South African cohort.

CDR3 length: 16 residues. After removal of 4 bases from V and 1 base from J, the junction contained 3 bases not matched to a gene. Per germline, CDR1 SGHTA and CDR2 FQGNSA. Study results and caveats: Using the GMM-specific repertoire gave 85% to 90% accuracy versus around 70% with motifs.

Method: immunoSEQ multiplex PCR; TCRdb's copy keeps in-frame clones and lacks some. The repertoire holds about 34,000 clones, approximately 96% seen once, with less than 7.5% in the top ten. Regarding this clone: Its antigen is undetermined.

The receptor was isolated from a donor between 10 and 29 years old with latent tuberculosis or without tuberculosis infection. This chain links TRBV7-2 with TRBJ2-3; 12 nucleotides agree with TRBD2. Sample: PBMCs. The CDR3 loop reads CASSYGLAGRTDTQYF. CDR3 in DNA: TGTGCCAGCAGCTACGGACTAGCGGGGCGCACAGATACGCAGTATTTT.